This T cell receptor (beta chain) was observed in a study of cytomegalovirus exposure and HLA in healthy donors. After removal of 0 bases from V and 2 bases from J, the junction contained 2 bases not matched to a gene. The CDR3 runs to 15 residues. Germline lookup yields CDR1 MNHEY and CDR2 SVGAGI. PCR used 60 Vbeta primers and 13 Jbeta primers. The table came from immunoSEQ multiplex PCR; TCRdb's copy has only in-frame clones and leaves some out. This table holds 50,000 to 80,000 clones. The chain carries TRBV6-5 and TRBJ1-2, with 8 bases lining up with TRBD1. This clonotype was sampled from a woman between 18 and 30 years old in good health and CMV-seronegative. Specimen: PBMCs. The CDR3 DNA sequence: TGTGCCAGCAGTTACTCGGGACAGGCAAACTATGGCTACACCTTC. It is translated as CASSYSGQANYGYTF.